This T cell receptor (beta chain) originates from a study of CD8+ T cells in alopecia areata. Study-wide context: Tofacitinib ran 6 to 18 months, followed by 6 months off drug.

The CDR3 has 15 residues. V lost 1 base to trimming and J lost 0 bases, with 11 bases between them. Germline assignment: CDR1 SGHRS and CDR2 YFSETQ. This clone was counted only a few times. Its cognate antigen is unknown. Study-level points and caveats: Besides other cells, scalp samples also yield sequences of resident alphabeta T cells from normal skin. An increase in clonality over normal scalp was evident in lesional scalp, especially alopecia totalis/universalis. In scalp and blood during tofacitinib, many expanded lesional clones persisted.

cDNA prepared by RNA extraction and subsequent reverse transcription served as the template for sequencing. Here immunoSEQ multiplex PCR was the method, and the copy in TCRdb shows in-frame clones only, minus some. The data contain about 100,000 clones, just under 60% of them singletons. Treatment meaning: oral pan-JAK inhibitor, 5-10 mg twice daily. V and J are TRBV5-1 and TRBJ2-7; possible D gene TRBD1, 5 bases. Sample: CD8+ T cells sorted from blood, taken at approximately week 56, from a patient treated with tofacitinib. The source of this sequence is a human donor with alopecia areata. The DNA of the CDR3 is TGCGCCAGCAGCTTGAGTTACAGGAGCTCCTACGAGCAGTACTTC. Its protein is CASSLSYRSSYEQYF.